The clone carrying this T cell receptor (beta chain) was counted a single time. Its antigen remains unidentified. The data were obtained in a study of beta chain features in type 1 diabetes. Study-wide points: Among all four CD4+ subsets, Type 1 diabetes patients had TCRB CDR3s that were moderately but significantly shorter.

CDR3 size: 13 residues. Germline loops: CDR1 SGHNT, CDR2 YENEEA. Trimming cost V 1 base and J 4 bases, with 5 bases left between them. Every isolated RNA sample was fully reverse transcribed, so sequencing captured expressed TCRB transcripts. Assay used: immunoSEQ multiplex PCR; TCRdb lists only in-frame clones, some missing. Of 50,000 or so clones in the sample, over 40% were seen once. The rearrangement joins TRBV11-3 to TRBJ2-1; D unclear. Sequencing was performed on Tregs from blood. This receptor was obtained from a man aged 30 to 45 with type 1 diabetes. CDR3 residues: CASSLGAYNEQFF. The CDR3 DNA sequence: TGTGCCAGCAGCTTAGGTGCGTACAATGAGCAGTTCTTC.